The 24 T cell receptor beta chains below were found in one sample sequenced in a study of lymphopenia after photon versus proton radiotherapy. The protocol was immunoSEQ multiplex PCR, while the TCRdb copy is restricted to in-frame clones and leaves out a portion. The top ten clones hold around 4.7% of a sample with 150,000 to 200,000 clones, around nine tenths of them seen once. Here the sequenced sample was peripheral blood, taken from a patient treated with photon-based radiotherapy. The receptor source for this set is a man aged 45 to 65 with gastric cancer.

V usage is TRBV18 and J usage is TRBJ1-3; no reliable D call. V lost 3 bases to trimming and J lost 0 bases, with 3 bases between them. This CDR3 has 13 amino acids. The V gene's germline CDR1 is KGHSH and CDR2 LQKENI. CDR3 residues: CASSPVSGNTIYF. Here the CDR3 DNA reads TGTGCCAGCTCACCCGTCTCTGGAAACACCATATATTTT.

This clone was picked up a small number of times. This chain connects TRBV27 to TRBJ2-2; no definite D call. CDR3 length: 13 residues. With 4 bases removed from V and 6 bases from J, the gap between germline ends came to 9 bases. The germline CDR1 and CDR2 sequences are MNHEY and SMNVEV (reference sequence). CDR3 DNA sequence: TGTGCCAGCAGTTATCTACGGGCCGGGGAGCTGTTTTTT. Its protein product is CASSYLRAGELFF.

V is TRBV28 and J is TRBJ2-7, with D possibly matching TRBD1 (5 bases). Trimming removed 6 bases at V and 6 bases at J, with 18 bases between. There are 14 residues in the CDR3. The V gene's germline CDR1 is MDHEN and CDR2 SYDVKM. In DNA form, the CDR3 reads TGTGCCAGCAGACCCCGCAGGGTCCTAAGCGAGCAGTACTTC. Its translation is CASRPRRVLSEQYF.

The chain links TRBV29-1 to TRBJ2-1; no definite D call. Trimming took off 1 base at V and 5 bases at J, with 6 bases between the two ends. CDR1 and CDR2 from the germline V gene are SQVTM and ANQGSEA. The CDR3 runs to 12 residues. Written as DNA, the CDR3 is TGCAGCGTTGAAGTCCCAAACAATGAGCAGTTCTTC. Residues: CSVEVPNNEQFF.

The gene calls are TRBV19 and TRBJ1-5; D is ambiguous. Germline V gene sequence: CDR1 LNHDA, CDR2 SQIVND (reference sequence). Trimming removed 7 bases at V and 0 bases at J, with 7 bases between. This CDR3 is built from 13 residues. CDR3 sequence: CASTINSNQPQHF. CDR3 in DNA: TGTGCCAGTACTATCAATAGCAATCAGCCCCAGCATTTT.

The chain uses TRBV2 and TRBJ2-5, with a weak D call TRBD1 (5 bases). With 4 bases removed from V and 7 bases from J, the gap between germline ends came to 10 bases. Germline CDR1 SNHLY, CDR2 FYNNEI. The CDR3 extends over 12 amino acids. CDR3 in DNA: TGTGCCAGCAGTGGGGGCCAGGGGACCCAGTACTTC. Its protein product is CASSGGQGTQYF.

The CDR3 sequence: CASSLEDYEQYF. The DNA for the CDR3 is TGTGCCAGCAGCTTGGAAGACTACGAGCAGTACTTC. This chain links TRBV5-6 with TRBJ2-7; D call uncertain. The germline V and J ends were trimmed by 0 bases and 3 bases, with 4 bases remaining between them. The CDR3 has 12 amino acids. The germline gives CDR1 SGHDT, CDR2 YYEEEE.

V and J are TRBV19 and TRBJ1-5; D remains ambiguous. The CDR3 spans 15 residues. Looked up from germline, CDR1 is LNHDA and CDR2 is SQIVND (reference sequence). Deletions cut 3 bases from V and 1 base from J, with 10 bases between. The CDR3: CASSMGSESNQPQHF. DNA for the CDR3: TGTGCCAGTAGTATGGGTTCAGAGAGCAATCAGCCCCAGCATTTT.

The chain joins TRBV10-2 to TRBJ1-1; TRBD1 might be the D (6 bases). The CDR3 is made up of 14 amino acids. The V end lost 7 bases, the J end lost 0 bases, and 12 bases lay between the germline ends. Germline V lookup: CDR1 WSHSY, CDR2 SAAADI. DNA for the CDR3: TGCGCCAGCATGACAGACAGGCTGAACACTGAAGCTTTCTTT. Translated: CASMTDRLNTEAFF.

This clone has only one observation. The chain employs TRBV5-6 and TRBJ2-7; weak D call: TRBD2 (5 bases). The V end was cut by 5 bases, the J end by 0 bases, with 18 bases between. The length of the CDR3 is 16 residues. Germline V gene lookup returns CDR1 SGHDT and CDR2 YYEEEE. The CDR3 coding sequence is TGTGCCAGCAGGGAAATAGGGAGTCCAAGCTCCTACGAGCAGTACTTC. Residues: CASREIGSPSSYEQYF.

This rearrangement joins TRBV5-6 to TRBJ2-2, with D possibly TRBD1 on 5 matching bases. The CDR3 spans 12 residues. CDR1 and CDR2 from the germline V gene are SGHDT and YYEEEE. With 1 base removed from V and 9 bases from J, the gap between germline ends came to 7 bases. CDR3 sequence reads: CASSLPGWELFF. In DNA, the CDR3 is TGTGCCAGCAGCTTGCCAGGGTGGGAGCTGTTTTTT.

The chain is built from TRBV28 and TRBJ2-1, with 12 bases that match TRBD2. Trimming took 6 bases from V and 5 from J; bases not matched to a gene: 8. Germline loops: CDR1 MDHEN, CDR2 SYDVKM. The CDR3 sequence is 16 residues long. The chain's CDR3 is CASSSSSGRAHNEQFF. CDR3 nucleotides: TGTGCCAGCAGCTCGTCTAGCGGGAGGGCCCACAATGAGCAGTTCTTC.

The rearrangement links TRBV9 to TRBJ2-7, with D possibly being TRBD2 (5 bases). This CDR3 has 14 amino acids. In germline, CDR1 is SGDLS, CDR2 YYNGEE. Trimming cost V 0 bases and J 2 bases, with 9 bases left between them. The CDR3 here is CASSVGGLPYEQYF. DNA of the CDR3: TGTGCCAGCAGCGTAGGCGGGCTTCCCTACGAGCAGTACTTC. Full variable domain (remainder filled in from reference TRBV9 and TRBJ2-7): DSGVTQTPKHLITATGQRVTLRCSPRSGDLSVYWYQQSLDQGLQFLIQYYNGEERAKGNILERFSAQQFPDLHSELNLSSLELGDSALYFCASSVGGLPYEQYFGPGTRLTVT.

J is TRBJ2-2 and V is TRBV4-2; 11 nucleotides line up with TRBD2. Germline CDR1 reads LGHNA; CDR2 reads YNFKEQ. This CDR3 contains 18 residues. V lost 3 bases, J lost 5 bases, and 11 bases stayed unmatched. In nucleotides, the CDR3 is TGTGCCAGCAGCCAGGCTATAGCGGGAGGGCCGGGGACCGGGGAGCTGTTTTTT. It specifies CASSQAIAGGPGTGELFF.

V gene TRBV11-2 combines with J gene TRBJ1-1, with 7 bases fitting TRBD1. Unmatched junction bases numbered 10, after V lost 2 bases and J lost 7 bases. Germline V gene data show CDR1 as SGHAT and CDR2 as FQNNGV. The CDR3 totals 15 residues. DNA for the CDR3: TGTGCCAGCAGCTTAACCCCGACAGGGCCTATTGAAGCTTTCTTT. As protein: CASSLTPTGPIEAFF.

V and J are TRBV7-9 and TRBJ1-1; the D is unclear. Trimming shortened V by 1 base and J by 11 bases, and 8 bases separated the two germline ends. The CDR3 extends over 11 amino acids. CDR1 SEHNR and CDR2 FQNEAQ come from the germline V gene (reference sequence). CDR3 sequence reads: CASSLVFGAFF. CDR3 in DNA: TGTGCCAGCAGCTTAGTGTTTGGGGCTTTCTTT.

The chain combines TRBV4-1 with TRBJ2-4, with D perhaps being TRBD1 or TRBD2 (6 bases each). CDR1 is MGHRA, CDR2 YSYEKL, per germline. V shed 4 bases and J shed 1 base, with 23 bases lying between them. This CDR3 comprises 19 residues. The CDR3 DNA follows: TGCGCCAGCAGCCTAAGGGGGACTCTCGAAAGGGGGGCCAAAAACATTCAGTACTTC. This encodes CASSLRGTLERGAKNIQYF.

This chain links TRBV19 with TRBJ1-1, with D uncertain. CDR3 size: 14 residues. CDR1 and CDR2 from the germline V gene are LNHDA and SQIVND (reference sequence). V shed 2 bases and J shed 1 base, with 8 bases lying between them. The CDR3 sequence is CASSILLGNTEAFF. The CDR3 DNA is TGTGCCAGTAGTATACTATTAGGGAACACTGAAGCTTTCTTT.

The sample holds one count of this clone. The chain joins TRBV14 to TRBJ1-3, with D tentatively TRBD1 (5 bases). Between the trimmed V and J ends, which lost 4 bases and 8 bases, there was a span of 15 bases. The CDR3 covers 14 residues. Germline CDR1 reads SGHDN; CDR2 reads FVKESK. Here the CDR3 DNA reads TGTGCCAGCAGCCGCATGGGTCTAGGGGACACCATATATTTT. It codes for CASSRMGLGDTIYF.

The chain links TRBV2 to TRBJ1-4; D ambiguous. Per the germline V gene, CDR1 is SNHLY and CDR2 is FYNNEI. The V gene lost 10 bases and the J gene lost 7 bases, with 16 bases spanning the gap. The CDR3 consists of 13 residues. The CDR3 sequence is CATAISDGEKLFF. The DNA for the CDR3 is TGTGCCACCGCAATAAGCGACGGTGAAAAACTGTTTTTT.

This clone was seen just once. CDR3 DNA sequence: TGTGCCAGCAGTTTCCAGGGTTTCCCCGGCCCTGGCTACACCTTC. This translates into CASSFQGFPGPGYTF. The rearrangement links TRBV27 to TRBJ1-2, with D perhaps matching TRBD1 (5 bases). V was trimmed by 3 bases and J by 7 bases, leaving 18 bases between them. In germline, CDR1 is MNHEY, CDR2 SMNVEV (reference sequence). The length of the CDR3 is 15 residues.

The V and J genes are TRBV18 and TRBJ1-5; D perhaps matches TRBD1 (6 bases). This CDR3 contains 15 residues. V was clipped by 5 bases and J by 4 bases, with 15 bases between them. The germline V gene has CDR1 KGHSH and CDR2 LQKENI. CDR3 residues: CASSGQLELNQPQHF. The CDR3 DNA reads TGTGCCAGCTCAGGACAGTTAGAGTTAAATCAGCCCCAGCATTTT.

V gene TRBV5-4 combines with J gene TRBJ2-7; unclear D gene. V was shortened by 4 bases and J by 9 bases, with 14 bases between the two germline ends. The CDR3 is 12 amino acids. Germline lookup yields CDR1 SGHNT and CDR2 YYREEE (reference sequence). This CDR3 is CASSPYGNWQYF. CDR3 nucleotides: TGTGCCAGCAGCCCCTATGGAAATTGGCAGTACTTC.

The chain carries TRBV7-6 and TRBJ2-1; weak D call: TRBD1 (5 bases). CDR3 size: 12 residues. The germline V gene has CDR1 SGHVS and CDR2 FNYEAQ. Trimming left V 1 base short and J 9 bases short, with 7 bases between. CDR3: CASSLGGSEQFF. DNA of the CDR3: TGTGCCAGCAGCTTAGGGGGCTCTGAGCAGTTCTTC.